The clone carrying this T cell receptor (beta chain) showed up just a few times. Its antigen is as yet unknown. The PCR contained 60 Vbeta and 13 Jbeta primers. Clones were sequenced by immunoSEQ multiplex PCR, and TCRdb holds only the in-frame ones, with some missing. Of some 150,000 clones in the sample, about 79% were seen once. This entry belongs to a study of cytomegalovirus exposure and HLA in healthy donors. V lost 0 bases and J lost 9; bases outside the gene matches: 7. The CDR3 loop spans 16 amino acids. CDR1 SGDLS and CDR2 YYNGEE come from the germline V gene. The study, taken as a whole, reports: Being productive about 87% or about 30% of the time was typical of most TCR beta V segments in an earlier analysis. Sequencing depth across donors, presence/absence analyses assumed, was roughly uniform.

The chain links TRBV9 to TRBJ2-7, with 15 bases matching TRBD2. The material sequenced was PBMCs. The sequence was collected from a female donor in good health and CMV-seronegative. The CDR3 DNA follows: TGTGCCAGCAGCGTAGGGACTAGCGGGGGGGCCATTGCGCAGTACTTC. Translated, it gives CASSVGTSGGAIAQYF.